The 28 T cell receptor beta chains given below trace back to one sample, sequenced in a study of blood T cell repertoires in COVID-19. TCRdb keeps only in-frame clones here, not all; method: immunoSEQ multiplex PCR. The data hold some 300,000 clones, with 70% to 90% observed a single time. What was sequenced was peripheral blood. The receptors were gathered from a woman aged 25-40 years who had recovered from COVID-19.

The genes are TRBV2 and TRBJ2-3; a weak D match, TRBD1 (6 bases). The CDR3 consists of 13 residues. Between the trimmed V and J ends, which lost 6 bases and 5 bases, there was a span of 12 bases. Germline CDR1 is SNHLY and CDR2 is FYNNEI. CDR3 protein: CASRELTGDTQYF. The CDR3, as DNA: TGTGCCAGCAGGGAACTGACAGGAGATACGCAGTATTTT. Drawing the rest from reference TRBV2 and TRBJ2-3, the complete variable domain is EPEVTQTPSHQVTQMGQEVILRCVPISNHLYFYWYRQILGQKVEFLVSFYNNEISEKSEIFDDQFSVERPDGSNFTLKIRSTKLEDSAMYFCASRELTGDTQYFGPGTRLTVL.

This sequence joins TRBV11-2 and TRBJ1-2, with 11 bases fitting TRBD1. The trim removed 5 bases at V and 3 bases at J, leaving 5 bases unmatched. CDR1 is SGHAT, CDR2 FQNNGV, per germline. This CDR3 is 15 amino acids long. The CDR3, as DNA: TGTGCCAGCAGCGGCGGGACAGGGGGGCACTATGGCTACACCTTC. It yields the protein CASSGGTGGHYGYTF.

This clone occurred once. The chain couples TRBV19 to TRBJ2-3, with D tentatively TRBD1 (6 bases). The CDR3 has 13 amino acids. Germline CDR1 is LNHDA and CDR2 is SQIVND (reference sequence). V lost 5 bases and J 4 bases, leaving 10 bases between the germline ends. CDR3 in amino acids: CASSSDSPDTQYF. As DNA, the CDR3 is TGTGCCAGTAGTTCGGACAGTCCAGATACGCAGTATTTT.

V usage is TRBV5-4 and J usage is TRBJ1-2; tentative D call: TRBD1 (6 bases). The CDR3 contains 14 residues. Trimming stripped 2 bases from V and 4 bases from J, with 12 bases between. Germline loops: CDR1 SGHNT, CDR2 YYREEE (reference sequence). CDR3 loop: CASSFRQEPYGYTF. As DNA, the CDR3 is TGTGCCAGCAGCTTTCGACAGGAGCCCTATGGCTACACCTTC. Based on the CDR3 plus reference TRBV5-4 and TRBJ1-2, the full variable domain is ETGVTQSPTHLIKTRGQQVTLRCSSQSGHNTVSWYQQALGQGPQFIFQYYREEENGRGNFPPRFSGLQFPNYSSELNVNALELDDSALYLCASSFRQEPYGYTFGSGTRLTVV.

The chain combines TRBV7-6 with TRBJ2-7, with 12 nucleotides matching TRBD1. This CDR3 is 17 amino acids long. Per the germline V gene, CDR1 is SGHVS and CDR2 is FNYEAQ. Unmatched junction bases numbered 12, after V lost 5 bases and J lost 4 bases. In DNA, the CDR3 is TGTGCCAGCAGCCGCCAGGCGGGACAGGGGGCAGGGTACGAGCAGTACTTC. Translated, it gives CASSRQAGQGAGYEQYF.

This clone appeared once. The rearrangement links TRBV12-5 to TRBJ1-2; the match to TRBD1 covers 8 bases. The CDR3 has 15 amino acids. Germline V lookup: CDR1 LGHNT, CDR2 FRNRAP. Trimming cost V 0 bases and J 6 bases; bases outside gene matches: 6. CDR3 DNA sequence: TGTGCTAGTGGTTTGGTACTGGGGACAGGCAATGGCTACACCTTC. Amino acid sequence: CASGLVLGTGNGYTF.

The chain employs TRBV30 and TRBJ2-5, with D possibly being TRBD2 (5 bases). The V gene's germline CDR1 is GTSNPN and CDR2 SVGIG (reference sequence). Trimming took 3 bases from V and 7 from J, leaving 9 bases between them. This CDR3 comprises 11 residues. The CDR3, as DNA: TGTGCCTGGAGCACTAGAAGGACCCAGTACTTC. This sequence encodes CAWSTRRTQYF.

About this clone: The junction differs from germline at one of its ends, possibly a read error. The CDR3 loop reads CASSYGSGGPQHF. In DNA form, the CDR3 reads TGTGCCAGCAGTTATGGTTCGGGGGGACCTCAACACTTC. The V and J genes are TRBV13 and TRBJ2-5; 7 positions agree with TRBD2. CDR3 length: 13 amino acids. Germline lookup yields CDR1 PRHDT and CDR2 FYEKMQ (reference sequence).

V and J are TRBV11-2 and TRBJ1-3; weak D call: TRBD1 (6 bases). There are 15 residues in the CDR3. Trimming removed 6 bases from V and 0 bases from J, with 12 bases in between. CDR1 is SGHAT and CDR2 is FQNNGV in the germline V gene. CDR3 DNA: TGTGCCAGCAGGACGACAGGTAGCTCTGGAAACACCATATATTTT. Encoded protein: CASRTTGSSGNTIYF.

This sequence joins TRBV4-2 and TRBJ1-5; 10 bases are shared with TRBD1. The junction had 0 bases not matched to a gene; V was cut back by 1 base and J by 6 bases. The CDR3 contains 14 residues. The germline V gene has CDR1 LGHNA and CDR2 YNFKEQ. CDR3 sequence: CASSQGDRGQPQHF. The CDR3, as DNA: TGTGCCAGCAGCCAAGGGGACAGGGGTCAGCCCCAGCATTTT.

The genes are TRBV5-1 and TRBJ1-1; 9 nucleotides agree with TRBD1. Germline loops: CDR1 SGHRS, CDR2 YFSETQ. V was clipped by 2 bases and J by 5 bases; unmatched bases: 7. The CDR3 consists of 15 residues. CDR3 DNA sequence: TGCGCCAGCAGCTTCAAACAGGGGGCGAGGACTGAAGCTTTCTTT. It encodes CASSFKQGARTEAFF.

This chain links TRBV6-5 with TRBJ1-2; perhaps TRBD1 as D (6 bases). Germline CDR1 MNHEY, CDR2 SVGAGI. V lost 8 bases, J lost 2 bases, and 18 bases lay in between. This CDR3 spans 15 amino acids. This CDR3 reads CASGSQGVGNYGYTF. The CDR3 DNA is TGTGCCAGCGGGTCACAGGGAGTAGGGAACTATGGCTACACCTTC.

The chain recombines TRBV14 with TRBJ2-1, with TRBD2 matching 9 bases. The germline gives CDR1 SGHDN, CDR2 FVKESK. The CDR3 covers 18 residues. Trimming cost V 0 bases and J 6 bases; bases outside gene matches: 12. CDR3 residues: CASSQDLLWLAGSNEQFF. The CDR3, as DNA: TGTGCCAGCAGCCAAGATCTCCTTTGGCTAGCGGGGTCCAATGAGCAGTTCTTC.

The rearrangement uses TRBV3-1 (or the pseudogene TRBV3-2) and TRBJ1-5; 8 bases map to TRBD1. The CDR3 has 20 residues. Germline trimming cut 3 bases from V and 0 bases from J; bases unmatched to any gene: 16. CDR1 is LGHDT and CDR2 is YNNKEL in the germline V gene (reference sequence). The DNA of the CDR3 is TGTGCCAGCAGCCACCGGATACAAGGACAGGGCTCCGTTAGCAATCAGCCCCAGCATTTT. Amino acid sequence: CASSHRIQGQGSVSNQPQHF.

The chain is built from TRBV5-6 and TRBJ2-4; TRBD1 matches 7 bases. Unmatched junction bases numbered 1, after V lost 4 bases and J lost 3 bases. The CDR3 runs 13 residues. CDR1 SGHDT and CDR2 YYEEEE come from the germline V gene. The CDR3 here is CASSGTDKNIQYF. Here the CDR3 DNA reads TGTGCCAGCAGCGGGACAGACAAAAACATTCAGTACTTC.

This clone was detected once. Other DNA variants within this sample encode the same CDR3. The V and J genes are TRBV3-1 (or the pseudogene TRBV3-2) and TRBJ1-4, with a tentative D call TRBD1 (5 bases). Germline V lookup: CDR1 LGHDT, CDR2 YNNKEL (reference sequence). V dropped 4 bases and J dropped 7 bases, with 10 bases sitting between them. This CDR3 spans 13 amino acids. CDR3 amino acids: CASSLRGGEKLFF. CDR3 sequence (DNA): TGTGCCAGCAGCCTGCGGGGGGGTGAAAAACTGTTTTTT.

The chain carries TRBV6-5 and TRBJ1-5, with 8 nucleotides matching TRBD1. V trimming: 10 bases; J trimming: 8 bases; junction bases outside the gene matches: 7. Germline CDR1 and CDR2: MNHEY and SVGAGI. The CDR3 has 12 amino acids. The DNA for the CDR3 is TGTGCCACCTCGACAGGGGACGAGCCCCAGCATTTT. Residues: CATSTGDEPQHF.

This clone was picked up many times. V usage is TRBV3-1 (or the pseudogene TRBV3-2) and J usage is TRBJ2-3; no clear D. CDR3 length: 16 amino acids. The ends were cut back, 0 bases at V and 0 bases at J, with 10 bases in the middle. Germline V CDR1 and CDR2: LGHDT, YNNKEL (reference sequence). This CDR3 reads CASSQETRLSTDTQYF. The CDR3 bases are TGTGCCAGCAGCCAAGAGACCAGGTTGAGCACAGATACGCAGTATTTT.

The chain has TRBV10-3 and TRBJ1-2; no clear D gene. Germline CDR1 ENHRY, CDR2 SYGVKD. The CDR3 has 13 amino acids. Trimming shortened V by 2 bases and J by 4 bases, and 8 bases separated the two germline ends. CDR3: CAISEATPYGYTF. CDR3 nucleotide sequence: TGTGCCATCAGTGAGGCAACACCCTATGGCTACACCTTC.

The chain uses TRBV7-8 and TRBJ1-2, with 10 bases matching TRBD1. Germline V lookup: CDR1 SGHVS, CDR2 FQNEAQ. Germline trimming cut 1 base from V and 8 bases from J; bases unmatched to any gene: 10. This CDR3 is built from 16 residues. The CDR3 protein is CASSLEGDRGLRGYTF. The CDR3 DNA sequence: TGTGCCAGCAGCTTAGAAGGGGACAGGGGTTTGAGAGGCTACACCTTC.

The V and J genes are TRBV6-5 and TRBJ2-7, with 12 bases lining up with TRBD1. The CDR3 has 14 residues. V trimming: 4 bases; J trimming: 4 bases; junction bases outside the gene matches: 2. CDR1 MNHEY and CDR2 SVGAGI come from the germline V gene. CDR3 coding DNA: TGTGCCAGCAGTTCGGGACAGGGGGCGTACGAGCAGTACTTC. Its translation is CASSSGQGAYEQYF.

The chain recombines TRBV6-5 with TRBJ1-5; the match to TRBD1 covers 8 bases. J was trimmed by 0 bases and V by 3 bases; bases with no gene match: 4. There are 16 residues in the CDR3. Germline V gene sequence: CDR1 MNHEY, CDR2 SVGAGI. The CDR3 nucleotides are TGTGCCAGCAGTTATCAGGGACAGGCTAGCAATCAGCCCCAGCATTTT. This translates into CASSYQGQASNQPQHF.

V gene TRBV12-3 or TRBV12-4 combines with J gene TRBJ2-1, with D uncertain. V gave up 3 bases and J gave up 5 bases, with 8 bases separating them. The CDR3 has 13 residues. CDR3 loop: CASSFVADNEQFF. Written as DNA, the CDR3 is TGTGCCAGCAGTTTCGTGGCAGACAATGAGCAGTTCTTC.

This rearrangement joins TRBV5-1 to TRBJ1-1; 8 nucleotides line up with TRBD1. The CDR3 has 13 residues. V trimming: 6 bases; J trimming: 4 bases; junction bases outside the gene matches: 5. CDR1 and CDR2 from the germline V gene are SGHRS and YFSETQ. The CDR3 nucleotides are TGCGCCAGCACCAGGGGGCAGGGCACTGAAGCTTTCTTT. This gives the protein CASTRGQGTEAFF.

The chain couples TRBV7-8 to TRBJ2-5; 13 bases are a match to TRBD2. Germline CDR1 reads SGHVS; CDR2 reads FQNEAQ. J was trimmed by 4 bases and V by 3 bases; bases with no gene match: 8. The CDR3 is made up of 17 amino acids. CDR3 nucleotides: TGTGCCAGCAGCTTGATCGGACTAGCGGGGGTGTCAGAGACCCAGTACTTC. It codes for CASSLIGLAGVSETQYF.

This chain uses TRBV5-6 with TRBJ2-7, with TRBD2 matching over 12 bases. V trimming: 4 bases; J trimming: 3 bases; junction bases outside the gene matches: 5. Germline CDR1 reads SGHDT; CDR2 reads YYEEEE. CDR3 length: 15 residues. This CDR3 reads CASSPWTSGVYEQYF. The CDR3 DNA sequence: TGTGCCAGCAGCCCCTGGACTAGCGGGGTCTACGAGCAGTACTTC.

The rearrangement joins TRBV6-6 to TRBJ1-6, with 11 bases aligning to TRBD1. J was trimmed by 5 bases and V by 4 bases; bases with no gene match: 4. The CDR3 contains 16 residues. Germline values: CDR1 MNHNY, CDR2 SVGAGI (reference sequence). The CDR3 coding sequence is TGTGCCAGCAGTTCCCGGACAGGGGGCAATAATTCACCCCTCCACTTT. This sequence encodes CASSSRTGGNNSPLHF.

The V gene is TRBV12-3 or TRBV12-4, the J gene TRBJ2-2; no reliable D call. V was shortened by 6 bases and J by 13 bases, with 15 bases between the two germline ends. There are 12 residues in the CDR3. The CDR3 DNA follows: TGTGCCAGCAGCCTAACGACCCCGGGGCTGTTTTTT. Translated: CASSLTTPGLFF.